This T cell receptor beta chain was retrieved from a study of blood T cells in healthy people across ages. Turning to the study itself: About one barcoded beta molecule per two T cells was the capture yield of template switching. Whole-study results and caveats: Long-lived donors carried more naive CD4+ cells and greater diversity than aged donors. The recorded TCR beta diversity per million T cells decreased in a roughly linear manner with age. Naive and antigen-experienced cells were not separated, limiting conclusive comparison.

PCR was performed a second time for about 7 to 11 cycles using a sample-barcoded 5' primer and a J-beta primer mix. TCRdb reanalysed the 5' RACE reads using MiXCR and keeps one entry per CDR3 protein. Found here are 1.5 million to 2 million distinct CDR3 sequences, approximately 39% of them singletons; the top ten hold 20% to 25%. About this clonotype: What it recognizes is unknown.

The CDR3 runs to 15 residues. Trimming shortened V by 5 bases and J by 2 bases, and 14 bases separated the two germline ends. Germline-derived CDR1 and CDR2 are SNHLY and FYNNEI. The clonotype comes from a human donor in good health. The sequenced sample consisted of blood. This chain links TRBV2 with TRBJ2-3; TRBD1 or TRBD2 may be the D gene (5 bases each). CDR3 DNA: TGTGCCAGCAGTTCCCGGGGCGCAGACACAGATACGCAGTATTTT. It encodes CASSSRGADTDTQYF.